These 7 T cell receptor beta chains were sequenced from one sample in a study of beta chain features in type 1 diabetes (dated by TCRdb to the late 2010s). Their recognized antigens are unknown. The investigation overall reported the following: Type 1 diabetes patients showed a moderate but significant shortening of TCRB CDR3 length in all four CD4+ subsets.

Receptor libraries were prepared by the immunoSEQ multiplex PCR assay. The entire isolated RNA was reverse transcribed using the High Capacity cDNA Reverse Transcription Kit, and thus expressed TCRB transcripts were sequenced. Drawn from immuneACCESS, this table holds only the in-frame rearrangements with V and J called that TCRdb kept. Clones are partly lost; checked studies trace under half to an unresolved V gene and leave the rest unexplained. This sample holds over 200,000 clones; 9.5% to 13% were observed only once. The ten biggest clones cover around 0.018% of the sample. Specimen: naive CD4+ T cells from blood. The meaning of the sample's cell subset or site label: true naive CD4+ T cells. The origin of the receptors is a man aged 30-40 years with type 1 diabetes.

J is TRBJ1-1 and V is TRBV7-8; D unresolved. V lost 1 base and J 3 bases, leaving 9 bases between the germline ends. The germline V gene encodes CDR1 SGHVS and CDR2 FQNEAQ. CDR3 length: 14 amino acids. Written as DNA, the CDR3 is TGTGCCAGCAGCTTAGAAGTCAGATACACTGAAGCTTTCTTT. Protein sequence: CASSLEVRYTEAFF.

This chain uses TRBV4-1 with TRBJ2-4; possibly TRBD1 for D (6 bases). With 2 bases removed from V and 0 bases from J, the gap between germline ends came to 23 bases. The CDR3 has 20 amino acids. Germline V gene lookup returns CDR1 MGHRA and CDR2 YSYEKL. The CDR3 region is CASSQLRTEGFHLAKNIQYF. CDR3 DNA: TGCGCCAGCAGCCAATTGAGGACAGAGGGCTTTCACCTAGCCAAAAACATTCAGTACTTC.

Concerning this clone itself: Its ends do not fully match the called genes, so a read error is possible. This chain connects TRBV5-4 to TRBJ2-5, with a weak D call TRBD1 (6 bases). The germline CDR1 and CDR2 sequences are SGHNT and YYREEE (reference sequence). CDR3 length: 12 residues. The CDR3 DNA reads as TGTGCCAGCAGCTTGGGCCAGGGGTTTAGGGACTTC. Amino acid sequence: CASSLGQGFRDF.

This clone was seen a few times. The gene calls are TRBV6-5 and TRBJ1-5, with TRBD1 as a possible D gene (6 bases). V lost 6 bases, J lost 7 bases, and 13 bases lay in between. The CDR3 sequence is 13 residues long. The germline gives CDR1 MNHEY, CDR2 SVGAGI. The CDR3 region is CASSLDRLQPQHF. The CDR3 nucleotides read TGTGCCAGCAGCCTCGACAGGCTGCAGCCCCAGCATTTT.

This clone was counted only a few times. The chain couples TRBV19 to TRBJ2-5; D uncertain. Trimming took 2 bases from V and 5 from J, leaving 18 bases between them. The CDR3 spans 16 residues. Per germline, CDR1 LNHDA and CDR2 SQIVND (reference sequence). The CDR3 DNA sequence: TGTGCCAGTAGTATATTCGGCGCGAGGCTTGGGGAGACCCAGTACTTC. This sequence encodes CASSIFGARLGETQYF.

The CDR3, as DNA: TGTGCCAGCAGTGAACAGACTACCCAAGAGACCCAGTACTTC. Encoded protein: CASSEQTTQETQYF. V gene TRBV2 combines with J gene TRBJ2-5; a possible D gene is TRBD2 (5 bases). The CDR3 is made up of 14 amino acids. Germline V gene sequence: CDR1 SNHLY, CDR2 FYNNEI. Deletions cut 2 bases from V and 1 base from J, with 8 bases between.

The V gene is TRBV20-1, the J gene TRBJ2-1; TRBD1 matches 8 bases. CDR1 and CDR2 from the germline V gene are DFQATT and SNEGSKA (reference sequence). CDR3 length: 11 amino acids. Written as DNA, the CDR3 is TGCGCAGGGGGCACCTACAATGAGCAGTTCTTC. Its protein product is CAGGTYNEQFF.